This T cell receptor (beta chain) stems from a study of blood T cell repertoires in COVID-19. About the research overall: Sources were T cells, B-cell-depleted T cells, or PBMCs; the material itself was cDNA or gDNA.

This clone was detected only a few times. Cohorts were based on clinical histories the participants reported. The table came from immunoSEQ multiplex PCR; TCRdb's copy has only in-frame clones and leaves some out. This sample has around 300,000 clones; roughly 88% occur once, and the top ten carry about 5%. Germline loops: CDR1 LNHDA, CDR2 SQIVND (reference sequence). The CDR3 totals 16 residues. V lost 7 bases and J lost 0; bases outside the gene matches: 8. This receptor was identified in a young man who had recovered from COVID-19. Sequenced material: PBMCs or T cells enriched from blood (not recorded which). The chain is built from TRBV19 and TRBJ1-5; 8 nucleotides agree with TRBD1. CDR3 sequence (DNA): TGTGCCAGTACCAACGACAGGGGTCATAGCAATCAGCCCCAGCATTTT. This translates into CASTNDRGHSNQPQHF.